The clone carrying this TCR beta chain appeared once. Its antigen is undetermined. This record comes from a study of cytomegalovirus exposure and HLA in healthy donors. Findings and caveats of the study: Immune exposure data for these donors was limited to CMV serostatus. The authors listed 180 or so TCR beta chains as cytomegalovirus-associated.

From germline, CDR1 is SGHTA and CDR2 FQGTGA. This CDR3 is built from 15 residues. Between the trimmed V and J ends, which lost 5 bases and 1 base, there was a span of 14 bases. The PCR contained 60 Vbeta and 13 Jbeta primers. Method: immunoSEQ multiplex PCR; TCRdb's copy keeps in-frame clones and lacks some. The repertoire includes some 90,000 clones, 60% to 85% of them detected once, and around 5% sits in the top ten. V usage is TRBV7-3 and J usage is TRBJ2-5; maybe TRBD2 (6 bases). Sequenced material: PBMCs. This TCR was sampled from a man aged 25 to 45 in good health and CMV-seropositive. The CDR3 nucleotides are TGTGCCAGCAGCCTAATGGCGGGGCCCCAAGAGACCCAGTACTTC. Translating gives CASSLMAGPQETQYF. The full variable domain, completed using reference TRBV7-3 and TRBJ2-5, is GAGVSQTPSNKVTEKGKYVELRCDPISGHTALYWYRQSLGQGPEFLIYFQGTGAADDSGLPNDRFFAVRPEGSVSTLKIQRTERGDSAVYLCASSLMAGPQETQYFGPGTRLLVL.